This T cell receptor beta chain appears in the sequencing data of a study of Graves' ophthalmopathy and Graves' hyperthyroidism. General study findings and limits: With 65% to 71% sensitivity and approximately 72% specificity, the model predicted ophthalmopathy progression.

The study amplified TCR beta CDR3 regions using RNA transcripts. First-round RT-PCR relied on HTBI primers, and a second-round multiplex PCR came next. TCRdb re-derived calls from the multiplex PCR reads in MiXCR, one entry per CDR3 protein. The profile shows roughly 400,000 distinct CDR3 sequences, about 18% of them singletons. On this clonotype itself: Its antigen is unidentified.

Stable hyperthyroidism meant no progression to ophthalmopathy within 18 months of follow-up. Germline V gives CDR1 LNHDA, CDR2 SQIVND (reference sequence). The trim removed 5 bases at V and 3 bases at J, leaving 4 bases unmatched. CDR3 length: 14 amino acids. This chain links TRBV19 with TRBJ2-4; 7 bases are a match to TRBD1. The TCR sequence derives from an adult woman with stable Graves' hyperthyroidism. Sequencing was done on a sample of peripheral blood. Here the CDR3 reads CASSADRSKNIQYF. CDR3 bases: TGTGCCAGTAGTGCGGACAGGAGCAAAAACATTCAGTACTTC.